These 7 T cell receptor beta chains were sequenced from one sample in a study of cytomegalovirus exposure and HLA in healthy donors. A multiplex PCR was run with 60 Vbeta primers and 13 Jbeta primers. Assay: immunoSEQ multiplex PCR; the TCRdb copy retains only in-frame clones and omits some. The profile covers about 100,000 clones, with around 76% appearing a single time and roughly 20% taken by the ten largest. The specimen was PBMCs. These TCRs come from a woman aged 55 to 70 in good health and CMV-seropositive.

The chain has TRBV9 and TRBJ2-5; D may be TRBD1 (5 bases). With 2 bases removed from V and 5 bases from J, the gap between germline ends came to 16 bases. This CDR3 has 15 residues. CDR1 and CDR2 (germline): SGDLS, YYNGEE. In DNA, the CDR3 is TGTGCCAGCAGCGTGATGGAAGGGGTGAAGGAGACCCAGTACTTC. Protein product: CASSVMEGVKETQYF. Full variable domain (missing parts from reference TRBV9 and TRBJ2-5): DSGVTQTPKHLITATGQRVTLRCSPRSGDLSVYWYQQSLDQGLQFLIQYYNGEERAKGNILERFSAQQFPDLHSELNLSSLELGDSALYFCASSVMEGVKETQYFGPGTRLLVL.

The chain combines TRBV5-1 with TRBJ2-1, with D perhaps TRBD2 (5 bases). The germline gives CDR1 SGHRS, CDR2 YFSETQ. The CDR3 is 13 residues long. V was cut by 2 bases and J by 11 bases, with 14 bases left in between. The CDR3: CASSFYRERKQFF. DNA for the CDR3: TGCGCCAGCAGCTTTTACCGAGAGCGGAAGCAGTTCTTC.

The V call is TRBV7-2, the J call TRBJ1-2, with TRBD1 as a possible D gene (5 bases). The CDR3 has 13 residues. Per germline, CDR1 SGHTA and CDR2 FQGNSA. V was pared by 6 bases and J by 1 base, with 9 bases between. The CDR3 nucleotides read TGTGCCAGCAGTTACGACAGTAACTATGGCTACACCTTC. This encodes CASSYDSNYGYTF.

The chain uses TRBV28 and TRBJ2-7, with unresolved D. Germline CDR1 reads MDHEN; CDR2 reads SYDVKM. Trimming shortened V by 5 bases and J by 6 bases, and 20 bases separated the two germline ends. CDR3 length: 15 residues. The CDR3 spells CASSRPSVAVREQYF. CDR3 nucleotides: TGTGCCAGCAGTCGGCCATCGGTGGCGGTTCGCGAGCAGTACTTC. Drawing the rest from reference TRBV28 and TRBJ2-7, the complete variable domain is DVKVTQSSRYLVKRTGEKVFLECVQDMDHENMFWYRQDPGLGLRLIYFSYDVKMKEKGDIPEGYSVSREKKERFSLILESASTNQTSMYLCASSRPSVAVREQYFGPGTRLTVT.

V usage is TRBV5-4 and J usage is TRBJ1-6; TRBD1 matches 8 bases. Per the germline V gene, CDR1 is SGHNT and CDR2 is YYREEE (reference sequence). Losses at the gene ends were 4 bases for V and 5 bases for J; bases not matched to a gene: 5. This CDR3 comprises 15 residues. The CDR3 region is CASSPRTGNNSPLHF. The CDR3 coding sequence is TGTGCCAGCAGCCCGAGGACAGGGAATAATTCACCCCTCCACTTT.

The V and J genes are TRBV18 and TRBJ2-7, with D possibly being TRBD1 (5 bases). V lost 3 bases and J 2 bases, leaving 11 bases between the germline ends. The CDR3 runs to 14 residues. CDR1 is KGHSH and CDR2 is LQKENI in the germline V gene. The CDR3 coding sequence is TGTGCCAGCTCACCGTCAGGGAACCCCTACGAGCAGTACTTC. The encoded protein is CASSPSGNPYEQYF.

The chain combines TRBV2 with TRBJ1-5; TRBD1 matches at 9 bases. In germline, CDR1 is SNHLY, CDR2 FYNNEI. V shed 4 bases and J 7 bases; nucleotides not matched to a gene: 11. CDR3 length equals 16 residues. The CDR3 region has the DNA TGTGCCAGCAGTGGCCCCGGGACAGGGTCTGCGCAGCCCCAGCATTTT. Its translation: CASSGPGTGSAQPQHF.